The rows below give T cell receptor beta chains drawn from one sample of a study of shared clonotypes between healthy human individuals. Assay: immunoSEQ multiplex PCR; the TCRdb copy retains only in-frame clones and omits some. Of some 2 million clones listed, about 95% are singletons. Sequenced: naive CD8+ T cells sorted from blood. The receptor set was obtained from a man between 18 and 29 years old in good health. The CDR3 runs from the conserved cysteine through the conserved F or W. Each record gives: J gene, clone size, V gene, D gene, CDR3 DNA, CDR3 protein. The D gene is left open where the match is weak. Clone size appears in some rows only: once, few, many, or a class for an expanded clone.

J: TRBJ2-5
size: once
V: TRBV14
D: .
DNA: TGTGCCAGCAGCCAAGAAACCCCGGGGCAACTGGAGACCCAGTACTTC
CDR3: CASSQETPGQLETQYF

J: TRBJ2-7
size: .
V: TRBV4-3
D: .
DNA: TGCGCCAGCAGCCAAAACTTGGGGGGGCCGAAGTACTTC
CDR3: CASSQNLGGPKYF

J: TRBJ1-4
size: .
V: TRBV7-9
D: .
DNA: TGTGCCAGCAGCTTAATGGGTGAAAAACTGTTTTTT
CDR3: CASSLMGEKLFF

J: TRBJ2-7
size: .
V: TRBV5-1
D: .
DNA: TGCGCCAGCTCTTACACCCCCTTCTACGAGCAGTACTTC
CDR3: CASSYTPFYEQYF

J: TRBJ2-7
size: .
V: TRBV7-2
D: TRBD2
DNA: TGTGCCAGCAGCCGGGGACTAGCGGGTACCTACGAGCAGTACTTC
CDR3: CASSRGLAGTYEQYF

J: TRBJ2-1
size: .
V: TRBV28
D: .
DNA: TGTGCCACCACGCATCGAAAGGGGGGCAACCTTCTCAATGAGCAGTTCTTC
CDR3: CATTHRKGGNLLNEQFF

J: TRBJ2-1
size: .
V: TRBV18
D: TRBD2
DNA: TGTGCCAGCTCACCGTTTGAGGGCCTAGCGGAATCCTACAATGAGCAGTTCTTC
CDR3: CASSPFEGLAESYNEQFF

J: TRBJ2-1
size: .
V: TRBV5-8
D: .
DNA: TGTGCCAGCAGCCCAAAGGGGAATGAGCAGTTCTTC
CDR3: CASSPKGNEQFF

J: TRBJ1-5
size: .
V: TRBV23-1
D: .
DNA: TGCGCCAGCAGTCTAAAGGATAGCAATCAGCCCCAGCATTTT
CDR3: CASSLKDSNQPQHF

J: TRBJ1-4
size: .
V: TRBV27
D: .
DNA: TGTGCCAGCAGTTGGAGCGGAAATAATGAAAAACTGTTTTTT
CDR3: CASSWSGNNEKLFF

J: TRBJ2-1
size: .
V: TRBV7-9
D: .
DNA: TGTGCCAGCAGCTTATACGATCCTGGGAGCTCCTACAATGAGCAGTTCTTC
CDR3: CASSLYDPGSSYNEQFF

J: TRBJ1-1
size: .
V: TRBV5-1
D: .
DNA: TGCGCCAGCAGCTTGGGGTTGAACACTGAAGCTTTCTTT
CDR3: CASSLGLNTEAFF

J: TRBJ2-3
size: .
V: TRBV7-6
D: .
DNA: TGTGCCAGCAGCTTAGGGAGGGGCGGGCCCACAGATACGCAGTATTTT
CDR3: CASSLGRGGPTDTQYF

J: TRBJ1-4
size: .
V: TRBV7-9
D: .
DNA: TGTGCCAGCAGCCCGTCGCCAGCGGGAAATGAAAAACTGTTTTTT
CDR3: CASSPSPAGNEKLFF

J: TRBJ2-1
size: .
V: TRBV19
D: .
DNA: TGTGCCAGTAGTATGGGGGTTGGATCCTACAATGAGCAGTTCTTC
CDR3: CASSMGVGSYNEQFF

J: TRBJ2-1
size: .
V: TRBV29-1
D: TRBD2
DNA: TGCAGCGTTGAGGGAGGGCCTGCTGAGCAGTTCTTC
CDR3: CSVEGGPAEQFF

J: TRBJ2-5
size: .
V: TRBV10-1
D: TRBD1
DNA: TGCGCCACCTCCGCCGGACAGGGGGCACAAGGAACCCAGTACTTC
CDR3: CATSAGQGAQGTQYF

J: TRBJ2-2
size: .
V: TRBV7-9
D: .
DNA: TGTGCCAGCGGAATGGGCACCGGGGAGCTGTTTTTT
CDR3: CASGMGTGELFF

J: TRBJ2-7
size: .
V: TRBV14
D: TRBD1
DNA: TGTGCCAGCAGACACAGGGGGCTTACCGTGCAGTACTTC
CDR3: CASRHRGLTVQYF

J: TRBJ1-3
size: .
V: TRBV9
D: .
DNA: TGTGCCAGCAGCGTAGAGGGGCTCTCTGGAAACACCATATATTTT
CDR3: CASSVEGLSGNTIYF

J: TRBJ1-3
size: .
V: TRBV11-2
D: TRBD1
DNA: TGTGCCAGCAGCTCCGGGACAGGGACGGGAAACACCATATATTTT
CDR3: CASSSGTGTGNTIYF

J: TRBJ2-5
size: .
V: TRBV6-6
D: TRBD2
DNA: TGTGCCAGCAGGGGACTAGCAGTAGAGACCCAGTACTTC
CDR3: CASRGLAVETQYF

J: TRBJ2-7
size: .
V: TRBV10-1
D: TRBD1
DNA: TGCGCCAGCAGCGCCGGGACAGCCTACGAGCAGTACTTC
CDR3: CASSAGTAYEQYF

J: TRBJ2-7
size: .
V: TRBV28
D: TRBD1
DNA: TGTGCCAGCAGCTCCTGGACAGGGTCCTCCTACGAGCAGTACTTC
CDR3: CASSSWTGSSYEQYF

J: TRBJ2-7
size: few
V: TRBV7-9
D: .
DNA: TGTGCCAGCAGCTTAGGGGAGGTTCACGAGCAGTACTTC
CDR3: CASSLGEVHEQYF

J: TRBJ2-4
size: .
V: TRBV7-2
D: TRBD2
DNA: TGTGCCAGCAGCCCATACGGGGCGGGAGCTAAAAACATTCAGTACTTC
CDR3: CASSPYGAGAKNIQYF

J: TRBJ1-6
size: .
V: TRBV6-5
D: TRBD1
DNA: TGTGCCAGCAGTTACTCTTCAGGGGGCCCTAATTCACCCCTCCACTTT
CDR3: CASSYSSGGPNSPLHF

J: TRBJ1-1
size: .
V: TRBV5-1
D: TRBD1
DNA: TGCGCCAGCAGCTCAGGGACAGCTGTTATGAACACTGAAGCTTTCTTT
CDR3: CASSSGTAVMNTEAFF

J: TRBJ1-2
size: few
V: TRBV29-1
D: .
DNA: TGCAGCGTTGAGGGGCAGGGTTGGGACACCTTC
CDR3: CSVEGQGWDTF

J: TRBJ2-1
size: .
V: TRBV7-7
D: .
DNA: TGTGCTAGCAGCTTAGGGGGAGATTCCTACAATGAGCAGTTCTTC
CDR3: CASSLGGDSYNEQFF

J: TRBJ2-1
size: .
V: TRBV27
D: .
DNA: TGTGCCAGCAGTTTAATGGCTTTGGGACAAAATGAGCAGTTCTTC
CDR3: CASSLMALGQNEQFF

J: TRBJ1-3
size: .
V: TRBV13
D: TRBD1
DNA: TGTGCCAGCAGCCCAATGGGACAGGACTACTCTGGAAACACCATATATTTT
CDR3: CASSPMGQDYSGNTIYF

J: TRBJ1-2
size: .
V: TRBV29-1
D: TRBD1
DNA: TGCAGCGTTGAGGGACAGGGGGCTTCGGGGTATGGCTACACCTTC
CDR3: CSVEGQGASGYGYTF